A selection of T cell receptor beta chains follows, all from one sample in a study of shared clonotypes between healthy human individuals. Clones were read by immunoSEQ multiplex PCR, and TCRdb kept only the in-frame ones, dropping some. The sample shows some 700,000 clones, roughly 87% of them seen only once. Sequencing input: memory CD8+ T cells from PBMCs. These receptor sequences come from a man between 18 and 29 years old in good health. Some clones in this sample may be carry-over from other donors' samples. The CDR3 runs from the conserved cysteine through the conserved F or W. D genes are given only for firm matches. Rows may omit the clone size; those that give it use once, few, many or a size class.

d_gene: .
v_gene: TRBV6-1
j_gene: TRBJ1-4
abundance: .
CDR3aa: CASSNLQGANEKLFF
CDR3nt: TGTGCCAGCAGCAACCTACAGGGCGCTAATGAAAAACTGTTTTTT

d_gene: .
v_gene: TRBV7-8
j_gene: TRBJ2-1
abundance: once
CDR3aa: CASSLAGGIGEQFF
CDR3nt: TGTGCCAGCAGCTTAGCGGGGGGTATAGGTGAGCAGTTCTTC

d_gene: .
v_gene: TRBV11-2
j_gene: TRBJ2-7
abundance: .
CDR3aa: CASSLARGYEQYF
CDR3nt: TGTGCCAGCAGCTTAGCCAGAGGCTACGAGCAGTACTTC

d_gene: .
v_gene: TRBV9
j_gene: TRBJ2-5
abundance: .
CDR3aa: CASSVDLGGRETQYF
CDR3nt: TGTGCCAGCAGCGTAGATTTAGGGGGGCGGGAGACCCAGTACTTC

d_gene: .
v_gene: TRBV2
j_gene: TRBJ1-5
abundance: .
CDR3aa: CASTWGEGGQPQHF
CDR3nt: TGTGCCAGCACCTGGGGGGAGGGCGGTCAGCCCCAGCATTTT

d_gene: .
v_gene: TRBV19
j_gene: TRBJ1-2
abundance: .
CDR3aa: CASSIGRFGYTF
CDR3nt: TGTGCCAGTAGTATCGGGCGATTTGGCTACACCTTC

d_gene: TRBD1
v_gene: TRBV4-1
j_gene: TRBJ2-7
abundance: .
CDR3aa: CASSQDLWTGRTYEQYF
CDR3nt: TGCGCCAGCAGCCAAGATCTTTGGACAGGACGAACCTACGAGCAGTACTTC

d_gene: .
v_gene: TRBV19
j_gene: TRBJ1-5
abundance: few
CDR3aa: CASSYDSDSNQPQHF
CDR3nt: TGTGCCAGTAGCTATGACAGCGATAGCAATCAGCCCCAGCATTTT

d_gene: .
v_gene: TRBV10-3
j_gene: TRBJ2-7
abundance: .
CDR3aa: CAIRDRLAYEQYF
CDR3nt: TGTGCCATCAGGGACCGCTTAGCCTACGAGCAGTACTTC

d_gene: TRBD2
v_gene: TRBV29-1
j_gene: TRBJ2-5
abundance: once
CDR3aa: CSVERASGKETQYF
CDR3nt: TGCAGCGTTGAGCGGGCTAGCGGGAAAGAGACCCAGTACTTC

d_gene: .
v_gene: TRBV7-9
j_gene: TRBJ2-7
abundance: .
CDR3aa: CASRSTITGHSSYEQYF
CDR3nt: TGTGCCAGCAGATCAACGATTACGGGACATTCCTCATACGAGCAGTACTTC